These 8 T cell receptor beta chains were all obtained from the same sample, sequenced in a study of T-cell memory formation after mild COVID-19. Each CDR3 protein is one row after TCRdb ran MiXCR on the 5' RACE reads. The sample contains around 530,000 distinct CDR3 sequences, 20% to 25% of which appear only once. Sequences were obtained from PBMCs or a T cell subset sorted from them (not recorded which). The receptors originated from an adult woman who had mild COVID-19 (a few samples of this study predate the infection). Cell type and time point are not known.

This clonotype came up a few times. V and J are TRBV9 and TRBJ1-6; 9 bases fit TRBD1. The CDR3 loop spans 15 amino acids. Germline V lookup: CDR1 SGDLS, CDR2 YYNGEE. V dropped 1 base and J dropped 7; count of bases not matched to a gene: 3. In DNA form, the CDR3 reads TGTGCCAGCAGCGTATTCGGGACAGGGAATTCACCCCTCCACTTT. It translates to CASSVFGTGNSPLHF.

This chain uses TRBV5-4 with TRBJ2-3, with D perhaps matching TRBD1 (7 bases). Germline lookup yields CDR1 SGHNT and CDR2 YYREEE (reference sequence). V was cut by 2 bases and J by 4 bases, with 11 bases left in between. The CDR3 is 14 amino acids. The CDR3 nucleotides read TGTGCCAGCAGCTTAACAGGGGAGGCAGATACGCAGTATTTT. Protein: CASSLTGEADTQYF.

The chain couples TRBV5-4 to TRBJ2-5; 11 nucleotides line up with TRBD2. Unmatched junction bases numbered 9, after V lost 6 bases and J lost 2 bases. The CDR3 runs 16 residues. Germline values: CDR1 SGHNT, CDR2 YYREEE (reference sequence). CDR3 DNA: TGTGCCAGCACCGGGAGGGCTAGCGGGGGGCAAGAGACCCAGTACTTC. Translating gives CASTGRASGGQETQYF.

CDR3 protein: CSAPLEVWETQYF. CDR3 nucleotide sequence: TGCAGTGCCCCACTGGAGGTCTGGGAGACCCAGTACTTC. V gene TRBV20-1 combines with J gene TRBJ2-5, with D possibly being TRBD2 (5 bases). In germline, CDR1 is DFQATT, CDR2 SNEGSKA (reference sequence). The CDR3 contains 13 residues. Between the trimmed V and J ends, which lost 6 bases and 5 bases, there was a span of 16 bases.

The CDR3 region has the DNA TGTGCCTGGAGTAAAGCGGGGGGGCCAGGTTTGTCAGATACGCAGTATTTT. Its protein is CAWSKAGGPGLSDTQYF. This chain joins TRBV30 and TRBJ2-3, with 10 bases matching TRBD2. This CDR3 is built from 17 residues. The V segment lost 2 bases and the J segment 4 bases; nucleotides outside the gene matches: 12. The germline gives CDR1 GTSNPN, CDR2 SVGIG (reference sequence).

This clonotype was found a few times. The genes are TRBV5-1 and TRBJ2-7, with TRBD2 matching over 7 bases. The length of the CDR3 is 13 residues. J was trimmed by 3 bases and V by 2 bases; bases with no gene match: 2. The V gene's germline CDR1 is SGHRS and CDR2 YFSETQ. CDR3 sequence (DNA): TGCGCCAGCAGCTTCGGGGGGTACTACGAGCAGTACTTC. Its protein is CASSFGGYYEQYF. Complete variable domain (other parts from reference TRBV5-1 and TRBJ2-7): KAGVTQTPRYLIKTRGQQVTLSCSPISGHRSVSWYQQTPGQGLQFLFEYFSETQRNKGNFPGRFSGRQFSNSRSEMNVSTLELGDSALYLCASSFGGYYEQYFGPGTRLTVT.

This clonotype was seen a few times. The chain employs TRBV9 and TRBJ2-1; TRBD2 aligns across 8 bases. This CDR3 region has 15 residues. Germline V gives CDR1 SGDLS, CDR2 YYNGEE. The J segment lost 6 bases and the V segment lost 2 bases, leaving 7 bases of the junction unmatched. CDR3 DNA: TGTGCCAGCAGCGTTCGATTAGCGGGGTTCAATGAGCAGTTCTTC. Encoded protein: CASSVRLAGFNEQFF.

The chain carries TRBV4-1 and TRBJ1-1; a possible D gene is TRBD1 (6 bases). The V end was cut by 0 bases, the J end by 1 base, with 15 bases between. This CDR3 region has 17 residues. Germline-derived CDR1 and CDR2 are MGHRA and YSYEKL. The CDR3 loop reads CASSQDWGMTGNTEAFF. As DNA, the CDR3 is TGCGCCAGCAGCCAAGATTGGGGGATGACAGGGAACACTGAAGCTTTCTTT.